This T cell receptor beta chain was identified during a study of PD-1 blockade in classical Hodgkin lymphoma (dated by TCRdb to the early 2020s). Some background on the complete study: Nivolumab dosing was 3 mg/kg intravenously every 2 weeks, continuing until either disease progression or unacceptable toxicity. A peripheral blood immune signature of response to PD-1 blockade in classical Hodgkin lymphoma was defined using TCR beta sequencing and CyTOF. The study at large found these results: CD4+ but not CD8+ TCR diversity rose significantly by C4D1 (p=0.0027 vs p=0.16), most apparent in complete responders (p=0.02). Baseline TCR diversity was reported as lower in newly diagnosed patients than in healthy donors, and lower still in relapsed/refractory patients. Lower diversity was seen in patients whose nivolumab began less than 1 year after ASCT, and these patients were left out of later analyses so that immune reconstitution would not confound the results. Baseline diversity similar to that of newly diagnosed patients was observed in trial patients achieving complete response, whereas significantly lower diversity was observed in partial responders and progressors. The study was limited to a single clinical trial cohort, and causes of repertoire differences, possibly disease activity or prior therapy, remained undefined.

The Qiagen DNeasy kit was used to extract genomic DNA both from unsorted PBMCs and from the negatively selected CD4+ and CD8+ fractions. TCR beta CDR3 regions were amplified by immunoSEQ multiplex PCR using primers annealing to V and J segments. A synthetic immune receptor repertoire was used to minimize amplification bias, and remaining bias was computationally removed after sequencing. In the authors' own workflow: Custom Python scripts were used to quantify repertoire diversity as the Shannon entropy index. Unsorted, CD4+ and CD8+ repertoires were examined separately, except in combined analyses, for which CD4+ and CD8+ sequences were merged in silico. Clonal expansion was defined as a frequency increase of at least 2-fold after treatment compared with C1D1, and clones undetected at baseline were assigned a pseudocount of 0.5. Singleton clones were defined as clones with 0 or 1 copy at C1D1, and non-singleton clones were defined as clones with 2 or more copies. Clones expanded in unsorted samples were labelled as CD4+, CD8+ or unknown by matching protein sequences in sorted samples from the same patient. Diversity changes from C1D1 to C4D1 were tested in paired samples using Wilcoxon tests. This is the immuneACCESS table as TCRdb keeps it, with only in-frame sequences that have V and J called. A part of the clones is gone; compared with another copy, unresolved V genes explain less than half, and the rest is unexplained. The DNA was the basis for D and trimming; V, J and clone size are from that table. This sample is represented by about 24,000 clones; 84% of them were singletons. The ten top clones hold about 1.8% of the sample.

V is shortened by 2 bases, J by 4 bases, and the region joining them spans 9 bases. The germline V gene supplies CDR1 SGHTA and CDR2 FQGTGA. The CDR3 starts with the cysteine, ends with the phenylalanine, and has 14 residues. The kept DNA is CDR3 alone, 42 bases in frame from the first base. Regarding this clone: Which antigen it targets is not known. It has no much larger one-base neighbor in the sample; base qualities were not kept.

The time point label, as the study defines it: cycle 1 day 1 (C1D1), immediately before nivolumab initiation. Relapse after autologous stem cell transplantation had occurred in all trial patients, and cohorts A, B and C were distinguished by prior brentuximab vedotin exposure. Magnetic negative selection with a Miltenyi CD4+ T cell isolation kit was used to purify CD4+ T cells from thawed PBMCs. The trial cohort comprised about 60 patients with relapsed/refractory classical Hodgkin lymphoma whose best overall responses were complete response, partial response or progressive disease. Trial patients were treated with single-agent nivolumab in the multi-cohort phase II CheckMate 205 trial. An independent review committee assessed best overall response using the 2007 International Working Group response criteria. PBMCs from the trial were collected at three points: immediately before nivolumab initiation (C1D1), and during therapy at cycle 2 day 1 and cycle 4 day 1. Peripheral blood was collected in 8 mL Vacutainer Cell Preparation Tubes, from which PBMCs were isolated by centrifugation and then cryopreserved. Purified CD4+ and CD8+ fractions were prepared only for cases with an additional available PBMC sample. Magnetically labelled cells were removed on LS columns in a quadroMACS separator, and the flow-through was retained as the purified fraction.

The specimen was CD4+ T cells from blood, collected at baseline. The chain uses TRBV7-3 and TRBJ2-1; there is no confident call for the D gene. This receptor was obtained from a human donor with classical Hodgkin lymphoma. In nucleotide form, the sequence is TGTGCCAGCAGCTTAGCGACCCTTTACAATGAGCAGTTCTTC. This gives the protein CASSLATLYNEQFF.